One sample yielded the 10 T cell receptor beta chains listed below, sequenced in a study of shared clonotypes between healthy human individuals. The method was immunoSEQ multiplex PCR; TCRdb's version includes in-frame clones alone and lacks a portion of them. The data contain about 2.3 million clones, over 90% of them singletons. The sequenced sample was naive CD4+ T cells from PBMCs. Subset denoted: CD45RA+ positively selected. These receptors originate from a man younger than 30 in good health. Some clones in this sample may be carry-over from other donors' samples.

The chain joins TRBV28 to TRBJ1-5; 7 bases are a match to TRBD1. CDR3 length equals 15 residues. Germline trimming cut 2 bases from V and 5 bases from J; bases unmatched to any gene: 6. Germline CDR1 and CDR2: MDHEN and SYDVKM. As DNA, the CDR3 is TGTGCCAGCAGTTTACAGGGGGGACCCTATCAGCCCCAGCATTTT. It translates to CASSLQGGPYQPQHF.

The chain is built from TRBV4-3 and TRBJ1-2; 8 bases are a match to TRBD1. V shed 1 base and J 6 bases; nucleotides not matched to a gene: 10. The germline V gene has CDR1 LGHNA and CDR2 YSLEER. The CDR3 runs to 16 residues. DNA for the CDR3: TGCGCCAGCAGCCAAGTGCCCCCCGACAGGGGCCATGGCTACACCTTC. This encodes CASSQVPPDRGHGYTF.

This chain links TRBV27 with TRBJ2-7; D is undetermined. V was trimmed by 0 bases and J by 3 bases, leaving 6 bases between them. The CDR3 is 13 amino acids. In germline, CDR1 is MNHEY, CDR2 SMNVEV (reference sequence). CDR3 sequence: CASSLSQYYEQYF. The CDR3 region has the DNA TGTGCCAGCAGTTTATCGCAATACTACGAGCAGTACTTC.

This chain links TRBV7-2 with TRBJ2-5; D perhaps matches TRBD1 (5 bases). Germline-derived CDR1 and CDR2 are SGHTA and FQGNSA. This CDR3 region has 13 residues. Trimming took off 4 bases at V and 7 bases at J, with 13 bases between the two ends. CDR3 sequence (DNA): TGTGCCAGCAGCTCAGGGTTTCCCGGGACCCAGTACTTC. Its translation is CASSSGFPGTQYF.

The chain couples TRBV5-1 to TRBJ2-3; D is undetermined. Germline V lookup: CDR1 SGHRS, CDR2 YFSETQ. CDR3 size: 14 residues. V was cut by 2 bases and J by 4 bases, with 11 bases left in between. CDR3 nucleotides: TGCGCCAGCAGCTTAGGGATTATACCAGATACGCAGTATTTT. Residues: CASSLGIIPDTQYF. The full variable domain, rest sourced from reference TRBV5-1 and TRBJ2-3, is KAGVTQTPRYLIKTRGQQVTLSCSPISGHRSVSWYQQTPGQGLQFLFEYFSETQRNKGNFPGRFSGRQFSNSRSEMNVSTLELGDSALYLCASSLGIIPDTQYFGPGTRLTVL.

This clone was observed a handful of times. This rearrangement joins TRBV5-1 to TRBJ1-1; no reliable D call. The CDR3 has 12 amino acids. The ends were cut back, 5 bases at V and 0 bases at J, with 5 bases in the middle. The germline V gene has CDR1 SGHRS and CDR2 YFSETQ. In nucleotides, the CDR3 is TGCGCCAGCAGGGGGATGAACACTGAAGCTTTCTTT. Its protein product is CASRGMNTEAFF.

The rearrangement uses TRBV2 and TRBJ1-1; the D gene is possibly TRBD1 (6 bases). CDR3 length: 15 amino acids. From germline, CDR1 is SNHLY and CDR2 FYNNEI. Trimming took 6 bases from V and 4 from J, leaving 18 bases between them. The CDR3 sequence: CASRGRGGRGTEAFF. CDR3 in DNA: TGTGCCAGCAGAGGTAGAGGGGGGAGGGGCACTGAAGCTTTCTTT.

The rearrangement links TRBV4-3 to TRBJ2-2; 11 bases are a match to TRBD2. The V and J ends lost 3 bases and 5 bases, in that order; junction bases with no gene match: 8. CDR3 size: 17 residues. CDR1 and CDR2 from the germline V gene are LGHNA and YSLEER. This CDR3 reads CASSQDSGRAGTGELFF. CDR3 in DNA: TGCGCCAGCAGCCAGGATAGCGGGAGGGCAGGAACCGGGGAGCTGTTTTTT.

The CDR3 bases are TGCGCCAGCACCACGCGGGAGGGCCTCTACGAGCAGTACTTC. This sequence encodes CASTTREGLYEQYF. V usage is TRBV5-1 and J usage is TRBJ2-7; TRBD2 agrees at 9 bases. The CDR3 extends over 14 amino acids. Per the germline V gene, CDR1 is SGHRS and CDR2 is YFSETQ. The junction had 7 bases not matched to a gene; V was cut back by 6 bases and J by 3 bases.

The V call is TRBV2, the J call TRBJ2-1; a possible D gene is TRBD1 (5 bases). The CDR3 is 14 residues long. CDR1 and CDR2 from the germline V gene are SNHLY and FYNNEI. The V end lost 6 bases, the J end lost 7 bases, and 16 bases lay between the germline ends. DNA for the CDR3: TGTGCCAGCAGAGGGGCCCCGACGGCGAATGAGCAGTTCTTC. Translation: CASRGAPTANEQFF.